These T cell receptor beta chains were read from a single sample in a study of identical twins. Each CDR3 protein gets one entry after TCRdb re-called the 5' RACE reads with MiXCR. This sample yields under 900,000 distinct CDR3 sequences, of which roughly 18% are seen a single time; under 15% belongs to the top ten. The same data also contributed to another study, on T cells expressing NK-cell markers.

The sample taken for sequencing was PBMCs. Receptors were obtained from a woman aged 18-30 years in good health. Each CDR3 is given with its conserved first and last residue. D genes are given only for firm matches. Part of the rows lack a size; the others show once, few, many or a class for expanded clones.

clone size: NA
J gene: TRBJ1-1
D gene: NA
V gene: TRBV15
CDR3 protein: CATSSFMDSEAFF
CDR3 DNA: TGTGCCACCAGCAGCTTTATGGACTCTGAAGCTTTCTTT

clone size: NA
J gene: TRBJ2-3
D gene: TRBD2
V gene: TRBV10-3
CDR3 protein: CAISESGTSGRGTDTQYF
CDR3 DNA: TGTGCCATCAGTGAGTCGGGGACTAGCGGGAGAGGCACAGATACGCAGTATTTT

clone size: NA
J gene: TRBJ2-1
D gene: TRBD2
V gene: TRBV20-1
CDR3 protein: CSARGKREMEVYNEQFF
CDR3 DNA: TGCAGTGCTAGGGGAAAGCGGGAGATGGAAGTCTACAATGAGCAGTTCTTC

clone size: few
J gene: TRBJ2-6
D gene: NA
V gene: TRBV29-1
CDR3 protein: CSVEEGRASRGANVLTF
CDR3 DNA: TGCAGCGTTGAAGAAGGAAGGGCCTCCCGTGGGGCCAACGTCCTGACTTTC

clone size: few
J gene: TRBJ2-4
D gene: NA
V gene: TRBV12-3/TRBV12-4
CDR3 protein: CASNKWTYSKNIQYF
CDR3 DNA: TGTGCCAGCAATAAATGGACCTATTCCAAAAACATTCAGTACTTC

clone size: NA
J gene: TRBJ1-2
D gene: NA
V gene: TRBV7-9
CDR3 protein: CASSLSSHGDAFTF
CDR3 DNA: TGTGCCAGCAGCTTGTCCTCCCATGGGGACGCTTTCACCTTC

clone size: NA
J gene: TRBJ1-2
D gene: TRBD1
V gene: TRBV7-9
CDR3 protein: CASSPSWDRTNYGYTF
CDR3 DNA: TGTGCCAGCAGCCCAAGTTGGGACAGGACGAACTATGGCTACACCTTC

clone size: NA
J gene: TRBJ1-2
D gene: NA
V gene: TRBV2
CDR3 protein: CASSEGSGYTF
CDR3 DNA: TGTGCCAGCAGTGAAGGCAGTGGCTACACCTTC

clone size: NA
J gene: TRBJ2-5
D gene: NA
V gene: TRBV9
CDR3 protein: CASSSGEGAETQYF
CDR3 DNA: TGTGCCAGCAGCTCAGGGGAGGGGGCGGAGACCCAGTACTTC

clone size: NA
J gene: TRBJ2-1
D gene: TRBD2
V gene: TRBV5-1
CDR3 protein: CASAPVAGGIEQFF
CDR3 DNA: TGCGCCAGCGCCCCGGTAGCGGGAGGTATTGAGCAGTTCTTC

clone size: once
J gene: TRBJ2-7
D gene: NA
V gene: TRBV5-5
CDR3 protein: CASSLVGTVISYEQYF
CDR3 DNA: TGTGCCAGCAGCTTGGTTGGCACGGTCATCTCCTACGAGCAGTACTTC

clone size: few
J gene: TRBJ2-7
D gene: NA
V gene: TRBV7-2
CDR3 protein: CASSSPGPIYEQYF
CDR3 DNA: TGTGCCAGCAGCTCCCCTGGCCCGATCTACGAGCAGTACTTC

clone size: NA
J gene: TRBJ1-1
D gene: NA
V gene: TRBV2
CDR3 protein: CACRTEEIRLNAFF
CDR3 DNA: TGTGCCTGCCGGACAGAAGAGATCCGATTGAATGCTTTCTTT

clone size: NA
J gene: TRBJ1-4
D gene: NA
V gene: TRBV7-9
CDR3 protein: CASSFARGGEKLFF
CDR3 DNA: TGTGCCAGCAGCTTCGCCAGGGGAGGTGAAAAACTGTTTTTT

clone size: few
J gene: TRBJ2-3
D gene: NA
V gene: TRBV5-1
CDR3 protein: CASSPPFGRSTDTQYF
CDR3 DNA: TGCGCCAGCAGCCCACCCTTTGGACGCAGCACAGATACGCAGTATTTT

clone size: NA
J gene: TRBJ2-7
D gene: NA
V gene: TRBV9
CDR3 protein: CASSVDPRQSSYEQYF
CDR3 DNA: TGTGCCAGCAGCGTAGATCCGAGACAGAGTTCCTACGAGCAGTACTTC

clone size: NA
J gene: TRBJ1-4
D gene: NA
V gene: TRBV11-2
CDR3 protein: CASSLQGTLEKLFF
CDR3 DNA: TGTGCCAGCAGCCTTCAAGGGACACTCGAAAAACTGTTTTTT

clone size: once
J gene: TRBJ2-1
D gene: TRBD1
V gene: TRBV6-2/TRBV6-3
CDR3 protein: CASRWTGGNEQFF
CDR3 DNA: TGTGCCAGCAGATGGACAGGGGGCAATGAGCAGTTCTTC